What follows are 22 T cell receptor beta chains derived from one specimen sequenced in a study. Via MiXCR, TCRdb re-called the 5' RACE reads, giving one row per CDR3 protein. This table holds roughly 52,000 distinct CDR3 sequences, about a sixth found once. Sequenced input: naive CD4+ T cells sorted from blood. Subset meaning: naive CD4+ T cells, CD4+CD45RA+CD25-. These receptors originate from a female donor with breast cancer.

The sample holds a few counts of this clonotype. The chain carries TRBV3-1 and TRBJ2-1; 7 bases agree with TRBD2. Looked up from germline, CDR1 is LGHDT and CDR2 is YNNKEL (reference sequence). Germline trimming cut 1 base from V and 12 bases from J; bases unmatched to any gene: 12. This CDR3 is 15 amino acids long. In DNA form, the CDR3 reads TGTGCCAGCAGCCAAGGGTTACGCGGGAGCTCGGTGCAGTTCTTC. It specifies CASSQGLRGSSVQFF.

This clonotype turned up a few times. This chain uses TRBV19 with TRBJ1-3; TRBD1 is a possible D gene (5 bases). Between the trimmed V and J ends, which lost 10 bases and 0 bases, there was a span of 19 bases. CDR1 is LNHDA and CDR2 is SQIVND in the germline V gene (reference sequence). The CDR3 consists of 16 residues. The CDR3 loop reads CATQDGGASSGNTIYF. The CDR3 DNA reads TGTGCCACCCAGGATGGAGGGGCGAGCTCTGGAAACACCATATATTTT. The complete variable domain, with remaining parts taken from reference TRBV19 and TRBJ1-3, reads DGGITQSPKYLFRKEGQNVTLSCEQNLNHDAMYWYRQDPGQGLRLIYYSQIVNDFQKGDIAEGYSVSREKKESFPLTVTSAQKNPTAFYLCATQDGGASSGNTIYFGEGSWLTVV.

This clonotype has a count of ten or more. This chain uses TRBV20-1 with TRBJ2-1, with D tentatively TRBD1 or TRBD2 (5 bases each). From germline, CDR1 is DFQATT and CDR2 SNEGSKA (reference sequence). Trimming left V 5 bases short and J 8 bases short, with 16 bases between. The CDR3 runs 13 residues. In nucleotides, the CDR3 is TGCAGTGCTCCGGGACGGGTTGTGGATGAGCAGTTCTTC. Its translation is CSAPGRVVDEQFF.

This clonotype has only one observation. It may be a read error: a sequence one base away is much more abundant. The V gene is TRBV7-8, the J gene TRBJ1-1; 8 bases align to TRBD1. The length of the CDR3 is 15 residues. Germline-derived CDR1 and CDR2 are SGHVS and FQNEAQ. CDR3 nucleotides: TGTGCCAGCGGGACTCCGACAGGGGCGGTGACTGAAGCTCTCTTT. Protein sequence: CASGTPTGAVTEALF.

This clonotype was counted only a few times. The chain links TRBV6-4 to TRBJ2-1, with TRBD1 matching 10 bases. Germline V gene sequence: CDR1 MRHNA, CDR2 SNTAGT. The CDR3 has 14 amino acids. Trimming took 4 bases from V and 9 from J; bases not matched to a gene: 6. For the CDR3, the DNA is TGTGCCAGCAGTGCGGGACAGGGGATGGGTGAGCAGTTCTTC. It encodes CASSAGQGMGEQFF.

This clonotype was counted at least ten times. The chain joins TRBV6-5 to TRBJ2-7; a weak D match, TRBD2 (6 bases). The germline CDR1 and CDR2 sequences are MNHEY and SVGAGI. The CDR3 extends over 15 amino acids. V shed 2 bases and J shed 2 bases, with 13 bases lying between them. The CDR3, as DNA: TGTGCCAGCAGTTACGCCGCGGGGCAGCCCTACGAGCAGTACTTC. Encoded protein: CASSYAAGQPYEQYF.

This clonotype has a count of ten or more. V gene TRBV29-1 combines with J gene TRBJ2-3; D gene uncertain. This CDR3 region has 12 residues. Trimming removed 0 bases from V and 5 bases from J, with 6 bases in between. The germline V gene has CDR1 SQVTM and CDR2 ANQGSEA. As DNA, the CDR3 is TGCAGCGTTGAAGAATTGGGAGATACGCAGTATTTT. This sequence encodes CSVEELGDTQYF.

The chain carries TRBV5-1 and TRBJ2-2; 11 nucleotides align to TRBD1. The germline V gene has CDR1 SGHRS and CDR2 YFSETQ. The CDR3 extends over 15 amino acids. V lost 5 bases and J lost 5; bases outside the gene matches: 5. The CDR3 DNA follows: TGCGCCAGCAGTCCGGGACAGGGGGTAACCGGGGAGCTGTTTTTT. This translates into CASSPGQGVTGELFF.

This sequence joins TRBV20-1 and TRBJ1-1; D gene unclear. The germline V gene has CDR1 DFQATT and CDR2 SNEGSKA (reference sequence). With 1 base removed from V and 6 bases from J, the gap between germline ends came to 9 bases. The CDR3 loop spans 12 amino acids. The CDR3 coding sequence is TGCAGTGCTAGAGTCGGGAGGGCTGAAGCTTTCTTT. Its translation: CSARVGRAEAFF.

This clonotype was picked up a small number of times. The chain combines TRBV24-1 with TRBJ2-2, with 8 bases lining up with TRBD1. This CDR3 comprises 14 residues. Trimming removed 7 bases from V and 4 bases from J; junction bases left unmatched: 4. The germline CDR1 and CDR2 sequences are KGHDR and SFDVKD. CDR3 sequence reads: CATSTTGGTGELFF. DNA for the CDR3: TGTGCCACCAGCACTACAGGGGGCACCGGGGAGCTGTTTTTT.

In its sample, this clonotype was seen many times. The chain is built from TRBV7-7 and TRBJ2-3; weak D call: TRBD2 (6 bases). The CDR3 runs 15 residues. In germline, CDR1 is SSHAT, CDR2 FNYEAQ (reference sequence). Deletions cut 3 bases from V and 1 base from J, with 11 bases between. CDR3 amino acids: CASSLGGTGTDTQYF. CDR3 nucleotide sequence: TGTGCCAGCAGCTTGGGGGGTACAGGCACAGATACGCAGTATTTT.

A few counts support this clonotype. V and J are TRBV7-3 and TRBJ2-3; D is unclear. There are 15 residues in the CDR3. V lost 5 bases, J lost 0 bases, and 12 bases lay in between. Germline CDR1 reads SGHTA; CDR2 reads FQGTGA. The CDR3 sequence: CASSGSSPSTDTQYF. The CDR3 region has the DNA TGTGCCAGCAGCGGAAGTAGTCCGAGCACAGATACGCAGTATTTT.

This clonotype has a count of ten or more. The rearrangement uses TRBV6-5 and TRBJ2-2, with D unresolved. This CDR3 region has 12 residues. The germline gives CDR1 MNHEY, CDR2 SVGAGI. V was pared by 7 bases and J by 6 bases, with 9 bases between. The CDR3 coding sequence is TGTGCCAGCAAGGTGGGGTCCGGGGAGCTGTTTTTT. Translating gives CASKVGSGELFF.

This clonotype was observed many times. The V call is TRBV20-1, the J call TRBJ2-4, with D perhaps matching TRBD1 (6 bases). The CDR3 is 13 residues long. Germline V gene lookup returns CDR1 DFQATT and CDR2 SNEGSKA (reference sequence). V was trimmed by 6 bases and J by 7 bases, leaving 16 bases between them. The DNA of the CDR3 is TGCAGTGCCCAACACAGGGAAGGGAACATTCAGTACTTC. Its protein product is CSAQHREGNIQYF.

This clonotype was recorded at least ten times. The V gene is TRBV4-3, the J gene TRBJ1-2; 7 bases agree with TRBD1. V lost 1 base and J lost 8; bases outside the gene matches: 7. The CDR3 is 14 amino acids. Germline V gives CDR1 LGHNA, CDR2 YSLEER. The CDR3 loop is CASSQVSRGYGYTF. CDR3 nucleotides: TGCGCCAGCAGCCAAGTTTCCAGGGGGTACGGCTACACCTTC.

This clonotype has ten or more counts. This chain connects TRBV5-1 to TRBJ1-5, with D maybe TRBD1 (5 bases). The length of the CDR3 is 18 residues. Germline CDR1 SGHRS, CDR2 YFSETQ. The V and J ends lost 6 bases and 1 base respectively, with 23 bases between them. The CDR3 region has the DNA TGCGCCAGCATGCCCTGCTGGCACAGACAGAAGAGCAATCAGCCCCAGCATTTT. As protein: CASMPCWHRQKSNQPQHF.

This clonotype is categorized as medium-sized. The chain uses TRBV6-4 and TRBJ2-1; the match to TRBD1 covers 9 bases. This CDR3 region has 16 residues. V trimming: 4 bases; J trimming: 6 bases; junction bases outside the gene matches: 10. Per germline, CDR1 MRHNA and CDR2 SNTAGT. The CDR3 loop is CASSAEDRGVSNEQFF. The CDR3 DNA is TGTGCCAGCAGTGCCGAGGACAGGGGCGTTAGCAATGAGCAGTTCTTC.

The genes are TRBV7-2 and TRBJ2-5, with 10 bases that match TRBD1. The V gene's germline CDR1 is SGHTA and CDR2 FQGNSA. The V and J ends lost 5 bases and 1 base, in that order; junction bases with no gene match: 4. This CDR3 is built from 15 residues. In DNA, the CDR3 is TGTGCCAGCAGCAAGGGACAGGGGATCCAAGAGACCCAGTACTTC. Its translation: CASSKGQGIQETQYF.

This clonotype has at least ten counts. This chain links TRBV7-2 with TRBJ1-5, with TRBD1 matching over 7 bases. Germline CDR1 is SGHTA and CDR2 is FQGNSA. The CDR3 loop spans 14 amino acids. V lost 4 bases and J lost 2; bases outside the gene matches: 2. The CDR3 spells CASSYGQGNQPQHF. Here the CDR3 DNA reads TGTGCCAGCAGCTACGGACAGGGCAATCAGCCCCAGCATTTT.

This clonotype was detected ten times or more. The chain has TRBV7-9 and TRBJ1-3; D might be TRBD1 (6 bases). The CDR3 totals 14 residues. Germline V CDR1 and CDR2: SEHNR, FQNEAQ (reference sequence). V dropped 5 bases and J dropped 4 bases, with 12 bases sitting between them. The DNA for the CDR3 is TGTGCCAGCAGCCTTACAGGGCCCGGAAACACCATATATTTT. It translates to CASSLTGPGNTIYF.

The V and J genes are TRBV6-2 or TRBV6-3 and TRBJ2-1; the D is unclear. Germline V CDR1 and CDR2: MNHEY, SVGEGT. CDR3 length: 11 amino acids. Trimming cost V 7 bases and J 8 bases, with 9 bases left between them. CDR3 in DNA: TGTGCCAGCAAGGCGGAGCATGAGCAGTTCTTC. Encoded protein: CASKAEHEQFF.

About this clonotype: This clone may be a read error of a much larger clone one base away. The chain links TRBV18 to TRBJ1-1; TRBD1 might be the D (5 bases). The CDR3 extends over 16 amino acids. Germline loops: CDR1 KGHSH, CDR2 LQKENI. CDR3 region: CASAPRVLGANTEAFF. CDR3 bases: TGTGCCAGCGCACCAAGGGTATTAGGGGCGAACACTGAAGCTTTCTTT.